This T cell receptor (beta chain) was recovered during a study of blood T cell repertoires in COVID-19. At the level of the study: Italy, Spain and the United States were the sources of the convalescent and acute COVID-19 samples. Sample material is recorded as cDNA or gDNA derived from T cells, B-cell-depleted T cells, or PBMCs.

Per the original data handling: Counts of nucleated cells, estimated from reference gene primer amplification, were obtained. Repertoires were generated with immunoSEQ multiplex PCR, while TCRdb's copy carries only in-frame clones and drops some. V, J and clone size derive from that table, while D and trimming were established from the DNA sequence. The sample lists approximately 150,000 clones; 65% to 80% were seen once. Deletions cut 1 base from V and 3 bases from J, with 9 bases between. The V gene's germline CDR1 is SEHNR and CDR2 FQNEAQ (reference sequence). The CDR3 runs to 14 residues. The TCR comes from a man aged 60 to 69 with acute or convalescent COVID-19. This chain uses TRBV7-9 with TRBJ1-1; tentatively, D is TRBD1 (5 bases). The specimen sequenced was peripheral blood. As DNA, the CDR3 is TGTGCCAGCAGCTTAGGTGGGGCCTACACTGAAGCTTTCTTT. Residues: CASSLGGAYTEAFF. The full variable domain, with the rest looked up from reference TRBV7-9 and TRBJ1-1, is DTGVSQNPRHKITKRGQNVTFRCDPISEHNRLYWYRQTLGQGPEFLTYFQNEAQLEKSRLLSDRFSAERPKGSFSTLEIQRTEQGDSAMYLCASSLGGAYTEAFFGQGTRLTVV.